The 21 T cell receptor beta chains in this list originate from one sample, sequenced in a study of shared clonotypes between healthy human individuals. Produced via immunoSEQ multiplex PCR; TCRdb's table is partial and in-frame only. The table records about 1.5 million clones, roughly 96% of them present only once. Sequencing was performed on naive CD4+ T cells sorted from blood. Indicated subset: CD45RA+ positively selected. These receptors all come from a man aged 30-40 years in good health.

This clone was counted once. This rearrangement joins TRBV7-8 to TRBJ1-1; 8 positions agree with TRBD1. The CDR3 is 14 residues long. V lost 8 bases to trimming and J lost 3 bases; unmatched junction nucleotides: 8. From germline, CDR1 is SGHVS and CDR2 FQNEAQ. The DNA for the CDR3 is TGTGCCAGCGGGGACTACAGGGGGGACACTGAAGCTTTCTTT. Its protein product is CASGDYRGDTEAFF.

The rearrangement uses TRBV27 and TRBJ2-7; 12 bases fit TRBD2. V trimming: 4 bases; J trimming: 6 bases; junction bases outside the gene matches: 13. This CDR3 spans 17 amino acids. CDR1 and CDR2 (germline): MNHEY, SMNVEV (reference sequence). This CDR3 reads CASSSRGLAGRSPEQYF. The CDR3 coding sequence is TGTGCCAGCAGTTCAAGGGGACTAGCGGGCAGGTCCCCCGAGCAGTACTTC.

The chain uses TRBV18 and TRBJ2-1; 9 bases agree with TRBD1. This CDR3 spans 15 amino acids. From germline, CDR1 is KGHSH and CDR2 LQKENI. J gave up 5 bases and V 5 bases, and 7 bases lay outside the gene matches. CDR3 amino acids: CASSKDRGGNNEQFF. CDR3 bases: TGTGCCAGCTCAAAAGACAGGGGGGGTAACAATGAGCAGTTCTTC.

The chain carries TRBV9 and TRBJ2-3; D may be TRBD1 or TRBD2 (5 bases each). This CDR3 comprises 14 residues. CDR1 and CDR2 from the germline V gene are SGDLS and YYNGEE. V lost 3 bases and J lost 6, with 14 bases in between. This CDR3 reads CASSAGPSEDTQYF. In nucleotides, the CDR3 is TGTGCCAGCAGCGCGGGACCGAGCGAGGATACGCAGTATTTT.

The chain recombines TRBV4-1 with TRBJ2-1, with 12 bases fitting TRBD2. The CDR3 consists of 16 residues. Trimming took 0 bases from V and 8 from J; bases not matched to a gene: 5. Germline lookup yields CDR1 MGHRA and CDR2 YSYEKL. This chain's CDR3 is CASSQEASGRVYEQFF. In DNA, the CDR3 is TGCGCCAGCAGCCAAGAAGCTAGCGGGAGGGTCTATGAGCAGTTCTTC.

On this clone itself: Distinct nucleotide sequences in the sample also encode this CDR3. V gene TRBV9 combines with J gene TRBJ1-1; D not resolved. V was pared by 2 bases and J by 1 base, with 6 bases between. The CDR3 loop spans 13 amino acids. The germline V gene encodes CDR1 SGDLS and CDR2 YYNGEE. The CDR3 coding sequence is TGTGCCAGCAGCGTGGATTCGAACACTGAAGCTTTCTTT. Translation gives CASSVDSNTEAFF.

The rearrangement links TRBV28 to TRBJ2-6; 12 nucleotides align to TRBD1. Germline loops: CDR1 MDHEN, CDR2 SYDVKM. The trim removed 5 bases at V and 0 bases at J, leaving 8 bases unmatched. The length of the CDR3 is 19 residues. The CDR3 protein is CASSTAGTGGISGANVLTF. The CDR3, as DNA: TGTGCCAGCAGTACCGCCGGGACAGGGGGCATCTCTGGGGCCAACGTCCTGACTTTC.

Comment on this clone: Different DNA sequences within this sample yield the same CDR3. This sequence joins TRBV30 and TRBJ1-2; 8 nucleotides align to TRBD1. V was pared by 2 bases and J by 5 bases, with 4 bases of the junction left unmatched. Germline V gives CDR1 GTSNPN, CDR2 SVGIG (reference sequence). The CDR3 length is 13 residues. CDR3 in amino acids: CAWSPGQGYGYTF. In DNA, the CDR3 is TGTGCCTGGAGTCCCGGACAGGGATATGGCTACACCTTC. The full variable domain, rest sourced from reference TRBV30 and TRBJ1-2, is SQTIHQWPATLVQPVGSPLSLECTVEGTSNPNLYWYRQAAGRGLQLLFYSVGIGQISSEVPQNLSASRPQDRQFILSSKKLLLSDSGFYLCAWSPGQGYGYTFGSGTRLTVV.

V usage is TRBV7-2 and J usage is TRBJ1-2, with no clear D. The CDR3 covers 13 residues. V was cut by 1 base and J by 8 bases, with 11 bases left in between. Germline CDR1 SGHTA, CDR2 FQGNSA. This CDR3 reads CASSLGVRLGYTF. The CDR3 DNA follows: TGTGCCAGCAGCTTAGGGGTCAGGTTGGGCTACACCTTC.

V and J are TRBV19 and TRBJ2-5; 7 nucleotides match TRBD2. CDR3 length: 15 residues. The germline V gene has CDR1 LNHDA and CDR2 SQIVND (reference sequence). Trimming took 1 base from V and 4 from J; bases not matched to a gene: 6. The CDR3 sequence is CASSIGGGLGETQYF. CDR3 DNA sequence: TGTGCCAGTAGTATAGGAGGCGGACTAGGAGAGACCCAGTACTTC.

The chain carries TRBV9 and TRBJ2-4; no clear D. V lost 3 bases and J lost 9, with 13 bases in between. The CDR3 is 13 residues long. Per germline, CDR1 SGDLS and CDR2 YYNGEE. The CDR3 DNA reads TGTGCCAGCAGCGACGTAGAAGTGGGCATTCAGTACTTC. Its protein product is CASSDVEVGIQYF.

This rearrangement joins TRBV15 to TRBJ1-1, with 11 nucleotides matching TRBD1. V shed 7 bases and J 3 bases; nucleotides not matched to a gene: 13. The CDR3 has 17 residues. The germline CDR1 and CDR2 sequences are LNHNV and YYDKDF (reference sequence). The CDR3: CATTSRDRGMSDTEAFF. DNA of the CDR3: TGTGCCACCACCTCCAGGGACAGGGGGATGTCGGACACTGAAGCTTTCTTT. Full variable domain (missing parts from reference TRBV15 and TRBJ1-1): DAMVIQNPRYQVTQFGKPVTLSCSQTLNHNVMYWYQQKSSQAPKLLFHYYDKDFNNEADTPDNFQSRRPNTSFCFLDIRSPGLGDTAMYLCATTSRDRGMSDTEAFFGQGTRLTVV.

The V call is TRBV7-8, the J call TRBJ2-2, with 8 nucleotides matching TRBD2. The CDR3 has 15 amino acids. The junction had 2 bases not matched to a gene; V was cut back by 4 bases and J by 1 base. CDR1 SGHVS and CDR2 FQNEAQ come from the germline V gene. The CDR3 reads CASSSGGWNTGELFF. Here the CDR3 DNA reads TGTGCCAGCAGCTCGGGGGGGTGGAACACCGGGGAGCTGTTTTTT.

The chain is built from TRBV5-1 and TRBJ2-3; TRBD1 agrees at 12 bases. Germline values: CDR1 SGHRS, CDR2 YFSETQ. The trim removed 4 bases at V and 4 bases at J, leaving 13 bases unmatched. The CDR3 extends over 18 amino acids. The CDR3 DNA is TGCGCCAGCAGCGAAACCGGGACAGGGGGCTCTTCGGCAGATACGCAGTATTTT. Residues: CASSETGTGGSSADTQYF. The variable domain in full, completed from reference TRBV5-1 and TRBJ2-3, reads KAGVTQTPRYLIKTRGQQVTLSCSPISGHRSVSWYQQTPGQGLQFLFEYFSETQRNKGNFPGRFSGRQFSNSRSEMNVSTLELGDSALYLCASSETGTGGSSADTQYFGPGTRLTVL.

With respect to this clone: Other nucleotide sequences from this sample produce the same CDR3. This chain joins TRBV5-1 and TRBJ2-1; D tentatively fits TRBD1 or TRBD2 (5 bases each). The CDR3 is 14 amino acids. V gave up 1 base and J gave up 4 bases, with 9 bases separating them. Germline loops: CDR1 SGHRS, CDR2 YFSETQ. The CDR3 sequence: CASSLRDRYNEQFF. The CDR3 DNA sequence: TGCGCCAGCAGCTTGAGGGACCGATACAATGAGCAGTTCTTC.

This clone has just one count. The V call is TRBV5-1, the J call TRBJ2-7; TRBD1 matches at 7 bases. After removal of 3 bases from V and 7 bases from J, the junction contained 10 bases not matched to a gene. The germline CDR1 and CDR2 sequences are SGHRS and YFSETQ. The CDR3 is made up of 14 amino acids. CDR3 loop: CASSYRDSDLEQYF. The CDR3 coding sequence is TGCGCCAGCAGCTACCGGGACAGTGACTTGGAGCAGTACTTC.

The V and J genes are TRBV7-6 and TRBJ2-6, with D unclear. The germline CDR1 and CDR2 sequences are SGHVS and FNYEAQ. The CDR3 is made up of 13 amino acids. The V gene lost 5 bases and the J gene lost 0 bases, with 2 bases spanning the gap. The CDR3, as DNA: TGTGCCAGCAGCAACTCTGGGGCCAACGTCCTGACTTTC. Translated, it gives CASSNSGANVLTF.

The genes are TRBV6-5 and TRBJ2-5, with D possibly matching TRBD1 (6 bases). This CDR3 comprises 15 residues. In germline, CDR1 is MNHEY, CDR2 SVGAGI. The germline V and J ends were trimmed by 8 bases and 4 bases, with 20 bases remaining between them. The CDR3 bases are TGTGCCAGCCTCCCCCTTTTGGGGGCGCGAGAGACCCAGTACTTC. As protein: CASLPLLGARETQYF.

The V and J genes are TRBV11-2 and TRBJ2-3; 9 nucleotides match TRBD1. The CDR3 has 15 residues. V was pared by 4 bases and J by 1 base, with 3 bases of the junction left unmatched. Germline assignment: CDR1 SGHAT and CDR2 FQNNGV. The DNA of the CDR3 is TGTGCCAGCAGCTGGACAGGGGCGGGCACAGATACGCAGTATTTT. It encodes CASSWTGAGTDTQYF. Variable domain in full (rest from reference TRBV11-2 and TRBJ2-3): EAGVAQSPRYKIIEKRQSVAFWCNPISGHATLYWYQQILGQGPKLLIQFQNNGVVDDSQLPKDRFSAERLKGVDSTLKIQPAKLEDSAVYLCASSWTGAGTDTQYFGPGTRLTVL.

This clone has just one count. V is TRBV18 and J is TRBJ1-2; D may be TRBD1 (5 bases). The germline V gene has CDR1 KGHSH and CDR2 LQKENI. This CDR3 comprises 14 residues. Trimming removed 1 base from V and 8 bases from J, with 14 bases in between. The CDR3 loop reads CASSPLGRVEGYTF. DNA for the CDR3: TGTGCCAGCTCACCACTCGGCAGGGTGGAAGGCTACACCTTC.

The chain carries TRBV21-1 and TRBJ2-1; the DNA was not compared with TRBD1, the D call given in the table. TRBV21-1 is classified as a pseudogene. The CDR3 extends over 16 amino acids. The DNA for the CDR3 is TGTGCCAGCAGCAAAGGAGGGGCCATACAGGGTGGCGAGCAGTTCTTC. Translating gives CASSKGGAIQGGEQFF.